These 20 T cell receptor beta chains originate from one sample sequenced in a study of cytomegalovirus exposure and HLA in healthy donors. PCR amplification relied on 60 Vbeta primers (plus 13 Jbeta primers). The data were produced by immunoSEQ multiplex PCR, yet TCRdb's version contains in-frame clones alone and is incomplete. The sample includes some 150,000 clones, approximately 70% of them seen just once. Input material: PBMCs. These TCRs come from a woman aged 55-69 years in good health and CMV-seropositive.

The chain joins TRBV28 to TRBJ1-4; D is unclear. In germline, CDR1 is MDHEN, CDR2 SYDVKM. This CDR3 contains 15 residues. Trimming took off 5 bases at V and 0 bases at J, with 10 bases between the two ends. The CDR3 bases are TGTGCCAGCAGTGGAGGGTATGCAACTAATGAAAAACTGTTTTTT. Amino acid sequence: CASSGGYATNEKLFF.

V gene TRBV19 combines with J gene TRBJ1-6; D is unresolved. The germline V gene encodes CDR1 LNHDA and CDR2 SQIVND (reference sequence). V lost 6 bases and J lost 13, with 13 bases in between. The CDR3 is made up of 12 amino acids. CDR3 in DNA: TGTGCCAGTAGCCTGATCCTTGGCCCCCTCCACTTT. As protein: CASSLILGPLHF.

The chain joins TRBV2 to TRBJ2-7, with 8 bases that match TRBD1. The germline CDR1 and CDR2 sequences are SNHLY and FYNNEI. The CDR3 extends over 15 amino acids. The V gene end was trimmed by 5 bases and the J gene end by 2 bases; junction bases not matched to a gene: 8. CDR3 protein: CASSPLGQGPYEQYF. In DNA, the CDR3 is TGTGCCAGCAGTCCCCTTGGACAGGGCCCCTACGAGCAGTACTTC.

This clone was seen a handful of times. The CDR3 DNA sequence: TGTGCCACCAGCAGAGATAGGGGGACCGAGTTCTTC. It yields the protein CATSRDRGTEFF. This chain joins TRBV15 and TRBJ2-1, with a possible D match to TRBD1 (6 bases). From germline, CDR1 is LNHNV and CDR2 YYDKDF (reference sequence). V lost 0 bases and J lost 14, with 11 bases in between. The CDR3 is 12 amino acids.

The sample holds one count of this clone. The chain uses TRBV9 and TRBJ1-4; D remains unclear. Trimming removed 3 bases from V and 3 bases from J, with 18 bases in between. The length of the CDR3 is 17 residues. Germline CDR1 reads SGDLS; CDR2 reads YYNGEE. Here the CDR3 reads CASSALGSGSSNEKLFF. CDR3 in DNA: TGTGCCAGCAGCGCCTTGGGTTCCGGGTCTTCTAATGAAAAACTGTTTTTT.

The V call is TRBV6-6, the J call TRBJ2-7; 7 bases agree with TRBD2. The CDR3 spans 13 residues. Trimming removed 7 bases from V and 5 bases from J; junction bases left unmatched: 8. Germline assignment: CDR1 MNHNY and CDR2 SVGAGI (reference sequence). The CDR3 protein is CASTDWGGNEQYF. The CDR3 nucleotides are TGTGCCAGCACCGACTGGGGGGGTAACGAGCAGTACTTC.

The chain has TRBV28 and TRBJ2-2; TRBD1 agrees at 12 bases. The CDR3 has 15 residues. Per the germline V gene, CDR1 is MDHEN and CDR2 is SYDVKM. V lost 5 bases to trimming and J lost 6 bases; unmatched junction nucleotides: 4. The CDR3 protein is CASSPGQGASGELFF. CDR3 nucleotide sequence: TGTGCCAGCAGTCCGGGACAGGGGGCATCCGGGGAGCTGTTTTTT.

This sequence joins TRBV6-1 and TRBJ2-2; 10 nucleotides align to TRBD2. CDR3 length: 18 amino acids. V lost 1 base to trimming and J lost 2 bases; unmatched junction nucleotides: 7. Germline CDR1 and CDR2: MNHNS and SASEGT. The CDR3 DNA reads as TGTGCCAGCAGTGAAGAAGCCAGCGGGAGGGCCAACACCGGGGAGCTGTTTTTT. This codes for CASSEEASGRANTGELFF.

The chain is built from TRBV7-9 and TRBJ2-1; 7 positions match TRBD2. This CDR3 contains 15 residues. Germline CDR1 SEHNR, CDR2 FQNEAQ (reference sequence). Trimming at V came to 5 bases and at J to 8 bases, leaving 12 bases not matched to a gene. The CDR3 nucleotides are TGTGCCAGCAGCGAGGACCTAAATGGGGGGGATGAGCAGTTCTTC. This codes for CASSEDLNGGDEQFF. The full variable domain, completed using reference TRBV7-9 and TRBJ2-1, is DTGVSQNPRHKITKRGQNVTFRCDPISEHNRLYWYRQTLGQGPEFLTYFQNEAQLEKSRLLSDRFSAERPKGSFSTLEIQRTEQGDSAMYLCASSEDLNGGDEQFFGPGTRLTVL.

The rearrangement uses TRBV6-5 and TRBJ2-7; 7 nucleotides line up with TRBD1. The germline gives CDR1 MNHEY, CDR2 SVGAGI. This CDR3 has 11 residues. V trimming: 11 bases; J trimming: 6 bases; junction bases outside the gene matches: 7. The CDR3: CAVGRGSEQYF. CDR3 DNA: TGTGCCGTTGGCAGGGGGAGCGAGCAGTACTTC.

The chain is built from TRBV28 and TRBJ1-2; the D is unclear. This CDR3 spans 14 amino acids. V lost 4 bases and J 0 bases, leaving 9 bases between the germline ends. Germline CDR1 MDHEN, CDR2 SYDVKM. CDR3 loop: CASSSTRTNYGYTF. In nucleotides, the CDR3 is TGTGCCAGCAGTTCCACGAGGACTAACTATGGCTACACCTTC.

The chain recombines TRBV5-5 with TRBJ2-7; D unclear. This CDR3 is built from 14 residues. CDR1 is SGHKS and CDR2 is YYEKEE in the germline V gene (reference sequence). Trimming removed 4 bases from V and 1 base from J, with 12 bases in between. CDR3 sequence reads: CASSRMGTSYEQYF. As DNA, the CDR3 is TGTGCCAGCAGCCGCATGGGCACTTCCTACGAGCAGTACTTC.

The chain combines TRBV29-1 with TRBJ1-2; 9 bases line up with TRBD1. The CDR3 length is 15 residues. J gave up 8 bases and V 1 base, and 11 bases lay outside the gene matches. Germline V gene sequence: CDR1 SQVTM, CDR2 ANQGSEA. CDR3: CSVEVTGTGKDGYTF. The DNA of the CDR3 is TGCAGCGTTGAAGTTACCGGGACAGGGAAGGACGGCTACACCTTC.

This clone was detected once. The gene calls are TRBV7-2 and TRBJ1-2, with TRBD1 as a possible D gene (6 bases). The CDR3 spans 13 residues. CDR1 and CDR2 from the germline V gene are SGHTA and FQGNSA. The V and J ends lost 5 bases and 6 bases respectively, with 13 bases between them. CDR3 DNA sequence: TGTGCCAGCAGCCTAGGACAGATCGATGGCTACACCTTC. It codes for CASSLGQIDGYTF.

This clone was observed a single time. The chain combines TRBV7-6 with TRBJ1-2; TRBD1 is a possible D gene (5 bases). The germline V and J ends were trimmed by 5 bases and 7 bases, with 11 bases remaining between them. There are 12 residues in the CDR3. CDR1 is SGHVS and CDR2 is FNYEAQ in the germline V gene. For the CDR3, the DNA is TGTGCCAGCAGCACCCCTCAGGGTGGCTACACCTTC. Translating gives CASSTPQGGYTF.

This chain links TRBV30 with TRBJ1-1, with D possibly matching TRBD1 (5 bases). Trimming pared 3 bases from V and 8 bases from J, leaving 13 bases between. In germline, CDR1 is GTSNPN, CDR2 SVGIG (reference sequence). This CDR3 spans 12 amino acids. DNA of the CDR3: TGTGCCTGGAGGGGGGGGACTGGCGAAGCTTTCTTT. This sequence encodes CAWRGGTGEAFF. Based on the CDR3 plus reference TRBV30 and TRBJ1-1, the full variable domain is SQTIHQWPATLVQPVGSPLSLECTVEGTSNPNLYWYRQAAGRGLQLLFYSVGIGQISSEVPQNLSASRPQDRQFILSSKKLLLSDSGFYLCAWRGGTGEAFFGQGTRLTVV.

V is TRBV2 and J is TRBJ1-5; unclear D gene. This CDR3 region has 13 residues. The V gene's germline CDR1 is SNHLY and CDR2 FYNNEI. With 7 bases removed from V and 2 bases from J, the gap between germline ends came to 9 bases. Here the CDR3 reads CASTGMGNQPQHF. CDR3 nucleotides: TGTGCCAGCACGGGGATGGGCAATCAGCCCCAGCATTTT.

V usage is TRBV15 and J usage is TRBJ2-7, with 8 bases that match TRBD1. Trimming took 3 bases from V and 5 from J; bases not matched to a gene: 9. This CDR3 has 15 residues. The V gene's germline CDR1 is LNHNV and CDR2 YYDKDF (reference sequence). The CDR3 sequence is CATSRPDRGENEQYF. CDR3 nucleotide sequence: TGTGCCACCAGCAGGCCCGACAGGGGAGAGAACGAGCAGTACTTC.

V gene TRBV6-1 combines with J gene TRBJ1-5, with D uncertain. In germline, CDR1 is MNHNS, CDR2 SASEGT. Trimming removed 4 bases at V and 7 bases at J, with 20 bases between. CDR3 length: 16 residues. CDR3 coding DNA: TGTGCCAGCAGTGGGCAGATTCTGACAAATCTGCAGCCCCAGCATTTT. This codes for CASSGQILTNLQPQHF.

The chain links TRBV6-1 to TRBJ2-5, with 10 nucleotides matching TRBD1. After removal of 4 bases from V and 5 bases from J, the junction contained 7 bases not matched to a gene. This CDR3 is built from 15 residues. Germline V gene lookup returns CDR1 MNHNS and CDR2 SASEGT. CDR3 loop: CASSGGQGSMETQYF. The CDR3 DNA is TGTGCCAGCAGTGGGGGACAGGGGAGTATGGAGACCCAGTACTTC.